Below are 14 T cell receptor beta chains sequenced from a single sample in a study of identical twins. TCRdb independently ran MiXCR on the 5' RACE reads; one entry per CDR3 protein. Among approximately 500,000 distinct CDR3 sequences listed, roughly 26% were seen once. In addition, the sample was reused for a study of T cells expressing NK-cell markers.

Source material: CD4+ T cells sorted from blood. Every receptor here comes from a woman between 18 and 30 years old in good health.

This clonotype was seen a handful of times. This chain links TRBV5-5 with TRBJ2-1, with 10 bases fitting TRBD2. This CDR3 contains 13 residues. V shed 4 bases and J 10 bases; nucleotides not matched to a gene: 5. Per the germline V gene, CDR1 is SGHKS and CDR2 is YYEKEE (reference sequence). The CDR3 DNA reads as TGTGCCAGCAGCCCAAGCGGGGGGGGCGAGCAGTTCTTC. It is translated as CASSPSGGGEQFF. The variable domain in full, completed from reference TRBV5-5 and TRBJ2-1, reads DAGVTQSPTHLIKTRGQQVTLRCSPISGHKSVSWYQQVLGQGPQFIFQYYEKEERGRGNFPDRFSARQFPNYSSELNVNALLLGDSALYLCASSPSGGGEQFFGPGTRLTVL.

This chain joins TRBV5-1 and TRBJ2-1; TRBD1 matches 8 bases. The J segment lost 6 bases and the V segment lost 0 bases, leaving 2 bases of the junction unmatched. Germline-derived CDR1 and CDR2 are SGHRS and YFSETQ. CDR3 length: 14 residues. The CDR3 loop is CASSLDTGGNEQFF. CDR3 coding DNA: TGCGCCAGCAGCTTGGATACAGGGGGCAATGAGCAGTTCTTC.

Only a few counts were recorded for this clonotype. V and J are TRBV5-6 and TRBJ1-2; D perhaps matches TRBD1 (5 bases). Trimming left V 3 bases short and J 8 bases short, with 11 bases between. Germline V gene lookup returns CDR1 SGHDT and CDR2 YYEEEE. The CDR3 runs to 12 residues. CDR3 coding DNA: TGTGCCAGCAGCTACCGGGACGAGGGCTACACCTTC. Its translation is CASSYRDEGYTF.

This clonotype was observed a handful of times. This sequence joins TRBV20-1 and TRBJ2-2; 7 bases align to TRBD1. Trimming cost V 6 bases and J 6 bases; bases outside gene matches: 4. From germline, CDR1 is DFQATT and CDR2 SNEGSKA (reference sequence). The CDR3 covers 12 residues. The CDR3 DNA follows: TGCAGTGCGCCGCAGGGGGCCGGGGAGCTGTTTTTT. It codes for CSAPQGAGELFF.

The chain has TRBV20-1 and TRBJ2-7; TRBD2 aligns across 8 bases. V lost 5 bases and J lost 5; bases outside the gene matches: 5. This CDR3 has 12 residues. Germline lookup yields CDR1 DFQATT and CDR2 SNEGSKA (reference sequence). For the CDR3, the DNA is TGCAGTGCTTCGGGGGGGGCCGACGAGCAGTACTTC. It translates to CSASGGADEQYF.

CDR3 residues: CASSSLRGRADQETQYF. The CDR3 DNA reads TGTGCCAGCAGTTCCCTCCGGGGCAGGGCGGACCAAGAGACCCAGTACTTC. This chain uses TRBV6-5 with TRBJ2-5, with D perhaps matching TRBD1 or TRBD2 (5 bases each). The CDR3 consists of 17 residues. V was pared by 4 bases and J by 0 bases, with 18 bases between. Germline-derived CDR1 and CDR2 are MNHEY and SVGAGI.

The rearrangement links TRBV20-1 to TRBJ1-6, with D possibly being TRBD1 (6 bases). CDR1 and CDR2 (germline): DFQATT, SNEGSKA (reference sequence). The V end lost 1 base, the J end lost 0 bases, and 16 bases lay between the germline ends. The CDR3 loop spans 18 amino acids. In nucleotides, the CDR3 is TGCAGTGCTAGAGGACAGGAGAAAAAGAGCTCCTATAATTCACCCCTCCACTTT. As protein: CSARGQEKKSSYNSPLHF.

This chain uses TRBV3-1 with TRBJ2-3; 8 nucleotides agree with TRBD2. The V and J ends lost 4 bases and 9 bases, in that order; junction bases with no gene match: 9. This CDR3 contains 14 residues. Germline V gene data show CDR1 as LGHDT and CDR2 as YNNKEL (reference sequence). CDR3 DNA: TGTGCCAGCAGCCCTGGACCGACTAGCGCGACGCAGTATTTT. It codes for CASSPGPTSATQYF.

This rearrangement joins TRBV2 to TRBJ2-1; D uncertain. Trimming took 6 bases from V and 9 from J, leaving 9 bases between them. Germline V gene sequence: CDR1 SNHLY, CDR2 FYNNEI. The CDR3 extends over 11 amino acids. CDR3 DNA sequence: TGTGCCAGCAGCGTCGACGTTGAGCAGTTCTTC. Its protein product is CASSVDVEQFF.

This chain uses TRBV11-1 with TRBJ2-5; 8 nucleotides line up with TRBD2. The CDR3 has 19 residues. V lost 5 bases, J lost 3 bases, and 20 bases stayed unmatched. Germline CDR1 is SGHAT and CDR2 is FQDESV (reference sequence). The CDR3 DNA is TGTGCCAGCAGCCCCCCCTCGGTACTAGCGGTCGAGGGGGAAGAGACCCAGTACTTC. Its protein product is CASSPPSVLAVEGEETQYF. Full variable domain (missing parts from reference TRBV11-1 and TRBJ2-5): EAEVAQSPRYKITEKSQAVAFWCDPISGHATLYWYRQILGQGPELLVQFQDESVVDDSQLPKDRFSAERLKGVDSTLKIQPAELGDSAMYLCASSPPSVLAVEGEETQYFGPGTRLLVL.

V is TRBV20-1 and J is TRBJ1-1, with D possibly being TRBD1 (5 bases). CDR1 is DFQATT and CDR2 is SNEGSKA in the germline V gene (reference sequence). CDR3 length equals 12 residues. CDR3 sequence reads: CSATRGIAEAFF. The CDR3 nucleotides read TGCAGCGCGACTCGGGGGATCGCTGAAGCTTTCTTT.

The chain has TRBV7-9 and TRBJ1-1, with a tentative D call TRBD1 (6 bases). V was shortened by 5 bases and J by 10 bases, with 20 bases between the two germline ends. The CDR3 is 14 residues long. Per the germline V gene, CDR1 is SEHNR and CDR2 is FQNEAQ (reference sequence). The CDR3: CASSLGQTRGRAFF. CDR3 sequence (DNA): TGTGCCAGCAGCCTCGGACAGACTCGGGGTCGAGCTTTCTTT.

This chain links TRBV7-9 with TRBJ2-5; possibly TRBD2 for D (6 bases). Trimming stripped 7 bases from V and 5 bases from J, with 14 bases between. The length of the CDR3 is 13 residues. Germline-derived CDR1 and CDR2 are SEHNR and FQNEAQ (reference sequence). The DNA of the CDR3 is TGTGCCAGCACCCTTTCGGGGAGGGAGACCCAGTACTTC. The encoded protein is CASTLSGRETQYF.

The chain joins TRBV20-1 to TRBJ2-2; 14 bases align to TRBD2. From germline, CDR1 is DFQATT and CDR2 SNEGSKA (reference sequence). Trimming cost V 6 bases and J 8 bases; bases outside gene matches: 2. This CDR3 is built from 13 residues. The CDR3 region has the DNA TGCAGTGCGGGACTAGCGGGGGCTGGGGAGCTGTTTTTT. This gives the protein CSAGLAGAGELFF.